The present entry profiles one T cell receptor beta chain with its context. The record originates from a study of blood T cell repertoires in COVID-19. Sequenced by immunoSEQ multiplex PCR; TCRdb stores in-frame clones only, minus some. The top ten clones hold about 5% of a sample with around 310,000 clones, about 90% of them seen once. This TCR derives from a man aged 25 to 40 who had recovered from COVID-19. Sequencing input: PBMCs or T cells enriched from blood (not recorded which).

The chain's CDR3 is CASSSGLAEQYF. The CDR3 bases are TGTGCCAGCAGCTCAGGGCTGGCCGAGCAGTACTTC. V is TRBV11-3 and J is TRBJ2-7; tentative D call: TRBD1 (5 bases). Germline loops: CDR1 SGHNT, CDR2 YENEEA. The CDR3 has 12 amino acids. The V gene lost 4 bases and the J gene lost 6 bases, with 10 bases spanning the gap.